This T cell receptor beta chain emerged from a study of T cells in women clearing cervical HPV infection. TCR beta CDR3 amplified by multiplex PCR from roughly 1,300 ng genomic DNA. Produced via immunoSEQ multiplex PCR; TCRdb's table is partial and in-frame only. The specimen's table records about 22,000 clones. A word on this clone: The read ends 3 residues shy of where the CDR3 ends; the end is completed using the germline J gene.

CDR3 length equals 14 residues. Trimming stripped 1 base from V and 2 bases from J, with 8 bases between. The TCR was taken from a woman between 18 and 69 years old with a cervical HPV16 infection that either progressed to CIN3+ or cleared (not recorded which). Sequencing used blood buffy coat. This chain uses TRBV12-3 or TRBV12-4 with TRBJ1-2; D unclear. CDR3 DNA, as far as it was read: TGTGCCAGCAGTTTAGGTCTACGGAACTATGGC. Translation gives CASSLGLRNYG. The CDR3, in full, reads CASSLGLRNYGYTF.